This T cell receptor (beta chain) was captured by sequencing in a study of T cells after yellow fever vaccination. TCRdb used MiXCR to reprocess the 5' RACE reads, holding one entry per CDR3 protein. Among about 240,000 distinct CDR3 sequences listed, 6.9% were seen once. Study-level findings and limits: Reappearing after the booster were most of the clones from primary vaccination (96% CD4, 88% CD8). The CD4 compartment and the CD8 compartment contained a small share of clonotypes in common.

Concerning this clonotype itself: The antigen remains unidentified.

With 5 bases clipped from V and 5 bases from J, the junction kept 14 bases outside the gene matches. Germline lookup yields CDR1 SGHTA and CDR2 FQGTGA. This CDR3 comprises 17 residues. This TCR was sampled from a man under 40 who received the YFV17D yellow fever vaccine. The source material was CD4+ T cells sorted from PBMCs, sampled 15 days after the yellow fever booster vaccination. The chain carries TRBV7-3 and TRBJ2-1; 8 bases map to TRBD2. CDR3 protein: CASSPGTGSGKNNEQFF. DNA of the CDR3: TGTGCCAGCAGCCCAGGAACGGGTAGCGGGAAGAACAATGAGCAGTTCTTC.